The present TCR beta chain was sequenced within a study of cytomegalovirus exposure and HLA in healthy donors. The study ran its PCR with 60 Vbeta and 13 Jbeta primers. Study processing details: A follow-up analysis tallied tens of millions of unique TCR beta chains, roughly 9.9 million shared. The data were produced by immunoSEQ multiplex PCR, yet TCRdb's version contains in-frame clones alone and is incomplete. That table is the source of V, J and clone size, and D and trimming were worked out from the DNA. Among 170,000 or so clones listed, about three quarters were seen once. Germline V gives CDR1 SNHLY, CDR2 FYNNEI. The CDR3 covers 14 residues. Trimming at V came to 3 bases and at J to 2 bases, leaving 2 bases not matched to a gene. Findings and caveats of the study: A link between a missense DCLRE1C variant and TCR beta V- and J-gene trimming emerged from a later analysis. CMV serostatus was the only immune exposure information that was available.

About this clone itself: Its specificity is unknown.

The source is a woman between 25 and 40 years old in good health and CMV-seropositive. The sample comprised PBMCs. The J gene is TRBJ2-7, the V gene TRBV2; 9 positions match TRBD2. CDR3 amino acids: CASSDLAGPYEQYF. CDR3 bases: TGTGCCAGCAGTGACCTAGCGGGGCCCTACGAGCAGTACTTC. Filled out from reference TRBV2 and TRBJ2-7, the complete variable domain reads EPEVTQTPSHQVTQMGQEVILRCVPISNHLYFYWYRQILGQKVEFLVSFYNNEISEKSEIFDDQFSVERPDGSNFTLKIRSTKLEDSAMYFCASSDLAGPYEQYFGPGTRLTVT.